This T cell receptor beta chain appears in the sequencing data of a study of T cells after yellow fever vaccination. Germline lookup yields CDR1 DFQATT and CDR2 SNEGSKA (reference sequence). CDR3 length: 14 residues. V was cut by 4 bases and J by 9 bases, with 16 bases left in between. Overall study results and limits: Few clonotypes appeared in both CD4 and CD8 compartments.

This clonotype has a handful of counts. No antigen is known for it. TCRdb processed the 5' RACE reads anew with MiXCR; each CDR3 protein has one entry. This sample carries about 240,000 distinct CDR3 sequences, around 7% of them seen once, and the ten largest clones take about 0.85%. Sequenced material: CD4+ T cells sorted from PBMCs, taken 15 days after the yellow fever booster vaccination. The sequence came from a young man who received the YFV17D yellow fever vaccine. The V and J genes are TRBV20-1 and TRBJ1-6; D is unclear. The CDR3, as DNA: TGCAGTGCTACCCCGAGGACGGGAGTTTCACCCCTCCACTTT. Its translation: CSATPRTGVSPLHF.